A selection of T cell receptor beta chains follows, all from one sample in a study of shared clonotypes between healthy human individuals. Profiled with immunoSEQ multiplex PCR; TCRdb holds only in-frame clones, not every one. The table has over a million clones, around 76% seen once. The specimen was memory CD4+ T cells sorted from blood. Receptor source: a man younger than 30 in good health. CDR3s include the opening cysteine and the closing phenylalanine or tryptophan. The order of the fields is J gene, clone size, D gene, V gene, CDR3 DNA, CDR3 protein. The D gene is left open where the match is weak. A clone size is listed for some rows: how often the clone was seen (once, few, many), or a class if it is expanded.

J gene: TRBJ2-7
clone size: .
D gene: TRBD1
V gene: TRBV15
CDR3 DNA: TGTGCCACCAGCAGAGACCGGGACAGCATGCACGAGCAGTACTTC
CDR3 protein: CATSRDRDSMHEQYF

J gene: TRBJ2-2
clone size: .
D gene: TRBD1
V gene: TRBV5-4
CDR3 DNA: TGTGCCAGCAGCTGGACAGGGGGCGCATCTTCCGGGGAGCTGTTTTTT
CDR3 protein: CASSWTGGASSGELFF

J gene: TRBJ1-1
clone size: .
D gene: .
V gene: TRBV4-3
CDR3 DNA: TGCGCCAGCAGCCAACAGGGAGGAGGGACTGAAGCTTTCTTT
CDR3 protein: CASSQQGGGTEAFF

J gene: TRBJ2-2
clone size: few
D gene: .
V gene: TRBV5-1
CDR3 DNA: TGCGCCAGCGGCCTAAACACGGGGGAGCTGTTTTTT
CDR3 protein: CASGLNTGELFF

J gene: TRBJ1-1
clone size: .
D gene: .
V gene: TRBV5-8
CDR3 DNA: TGTGCCGGCATGAGAGGGTATGTGAACACTGAAGCTTTCTTT
CDR3 protein: CAGMRGYVNTEAFF

J gene: TRBJ2-3
clone size: .
D gene: .
V gene: TRBV4-2
CDR3 DNA: TGTGCCAGCAGCCACGGGACTGGTGGGACCGATACGCAGTATTTT
CDR3 protein: CASSHGTGGTDTQYF

J gene: TRBJ2-1
clone size: .
D gene: TRBD2
V gene: TRBV19
CDR3 DNA: TGTGCCAGTAGTATGAGGGGCGGCGGGAGTCAATGGAATGAGCAGTTCTTC
CDR3 protein: CASSMRGGGSQWNEQFF

J gene: TRBJ1-3
clone size: .
D gene: .
V gene: TRBV10-3
CDR3 DNA: TGTGCCATCACAACCCCCTCTGGAAACACCATATATTTT
CDR3 protein: CAITTPSGNTIYF

J gene: TRBJ1-3
clone size: .
D gene: .
V gene: TRBV9
CDR3 DNA: TGTGCCAGCAGCGTAGAAGGGACTCGGGGAAACACCATATATTTT
CDR3 protein: CASSVEGTRGNTIYF

J gene: TRBJ2-5
clone size: .
D gene: TRBD2
V gene: TRBV7-9
CDR3 DNA: TGTGCCAGCAGCGTAAGACTAGCGAACCAAGAGACCCAGTACTTC
CDR3 protein: CASSVRLANQETQYF

J gene: TRBJ2-7
clone size: few
D gene: TRBD2
V gene: TRBV28
CDR3 DNA: TGTGCCAGCAGTCGGAGCGGGGGGCCTCGGGAGCAGTACTTC
CDR3 protein: CASSRSGGPREQYF

J gene: TRBJ2-1
clone size: .
D gene: .
V gene: TRBV10-3
CDR3 DNA: TGTGCCATCAGTGACAGTGACTACAATGAGCAGTTCTTC
CDR3 protein: CAISDSDYNEQFF

J gene: TRBJ2-5
clone size: few
D gene: .
V gene: TRBV18
CDR3 DNA: TGTGCCAGCTCACCAAGGGGCAGGGTTGAGACCCAGTACTTC
CDR3 protein: CASSPRGRVETQYF

J gene: TRBJ2-7
clone size: .
D gene: .
V gene: TRBV5-1
CDR3 DNA: TGCGCCAGCAGCCCTGATAGGTCCAGCCTAGGTCGGCAGTACTTC
CDR3 protein: CASSPDRSSLGRQYF

J gene: TRBJ2-7
clone size: .
D gene: TRBD2
V gene: TRBV19
CDR3 DNA: TGTGCCAGTAGTTTGAGCGGGAGATACGAGCAGTACTTC
CDR3 protein: CASSLSGRYEQYF

J gene: TRBJ2-7
clone size: once
D gene: TRBD1
V gene: TRBV2
CDR3 DNA: TGTGCCAGCAGTCCGGACAGGTGGACCTACGAGCAGTACTTC
CDR3 protein: CASSPDRWTYEQYF

J gene: TRBJ2-3
clone size: once
D gene: TRBD2
V gene: TRBV10-3
CDR3 DNA: TGTGCCATCAGAAGCCGATCGGCGGGAGGCACAGATACGCAGTATTTT
CDR3 protein: CAIRSRSAGGTDTQYF

J gene: TRBJ2-1
clone size: few
D gene: TRBD2
V gene: TRBV10-1
CDR3 DNA: TGCGCCAGCAGTGAGTCGATGACGGGAGGGCAGTTCTTC
CDR3 protein: CASSESMTGGQFF

J gene: TRBJ2-5
clone size: .
D gene: .
V gene: TRBV4-1
CDR3 DNA: TGCGCCAGCAGCCAAGATCACCAAGAGACCCAGTACTTC
CDR3 protein: CASSQDHQETQYF

J gene: TRBJ1-2
clone size: .
D gene: TRBD1
V gene: TRBV6-5
CDR3 DNA: TGTGCCAGCAGTTGGGGAGATCAGGGGGCCTATGGCTACACCTTC
CDR3 protein: CASSWGDQGAYGYTF

J gene: TRBJ1-4
clone size: .
D gene: .
V gene: TRBV7-2
CDR3 DNA: TGTGCCAGCAGCTCCGAGACGGGGGAAAAACTGTTTTTT
CDR3 protein: CASSSETGEKLFF

J gene: TRBJ2-2
clone size: .
D gene: TRBD2
V gene: TRBV7-8
CDR3 DNA: TGTGCCAGCAGCCTCGGGAGGGCCTACACCGGGGAGCTGTTTTTT
CDR3 protein: CASSLGRAYTGELFF

J gene: TRBJ1-3
clone size: .
D gene: .
V gene: TRBV2
CDR3 DNA: TGTGCCAGCAGGCTACCCGACAGGATCTCTGGAAACACCATATATTTT
CDR3 protein: CASRLPDRISGNTIYF

J gene: TRBJ2-6
clone size: .
D gene: .
V gene: TRBV4-1
CDR3 DNA: TGCGCCAGCAGCCCGCTCTCGGGGGTAGAGACTGGGGCCAACGTCCTGACTTTC
CDR3 protein: CASSPLSGVETGANVLTF

J gene: TRBJ1-2
clone size: few
D gene: TRBD1
V gene: TRBV5-4
CDR3 DNA: TGTGCCAGCAGCTTAAAACAGGGGGGAGGGCCGACACCCTATGGCTACACCTTC
CDR3 protein: CASSLKQGGGPTPYGYTF

J gene: TRBJ2-1
clone size: .
D gene: TRBD1
V gene: TRBV6-5
CDR3 DNA: TGTGCCAGCAGTTACTCGCAGACAGGGTGGAATGAGCAGTTCTTC
CDR3 protein: CASSYSQTGWNEQFF

J gene: TRBJ2-1
clone size: .
D gene: .
V gene: TRBV18
CDR3 DNA: TGTGCCAGCTCACCTTCATTGATTGAGCGGGACAATGAGCAGTTCTTC
CDR3 protein: CASSPSLIERDNEQFF

J gene: TRBJ2-2
clone size: .
D gene: .
V gene: TRBV27
CDR3 DNA: TGTGCCAGCAGTTTTGCCGGGGAGCTGTTTTTT
CDR3 protein: CASSFAGELFF

J gene: TRBJ1-2
clone size: .
D gene: TRBD1
V gene: TRBV18
CDR3 DNA: TGTGCCAGCTCACCGGGGACAGGAGGCTACACCTTC
CDR3 protein: CASSPGTGGYTF

J gene: TRBJ2-3
clone size: .
D gene: .
V gene: TRBV7-2
CDR3 DNA: TGTGCCAGCAGCTTAGATCCAGGGAAGACAGATACGCAGTATTTT
CDR3 protein: CASSLDPGKTDTQYF

J gene: TRBJ1-2
clone size: .
D gene: .
V gene: TRBV5-1
CDR3 DNA: TGCGCCAGCAGCTCAACCGACAGAGGGGTCTATGGCTACACCTTC
CDR3 protein: CASSSTDRGVYGYTF

J gene: TRBJ2-3
clone size: .
D gene: .
V gene: TRBV13
CDR3 DNA: TGTGCCAGCAGCTTATCGGCTAGGCCCACAGATACGCAGTATTTT
CDR3 protein: CASSLSARPTDTQYF

J gene: TRBJ2-3
clone size: .
D gene: TRBD1
V gene: TRBV5-1
CDR3 DNA: TGCGCCAGCAGCCAGTCCGGGACAGACACAGATACGCAGTATTTT
CDR3 protein: CASSQSGTDTDTQYF

J gene: TRBJ2-7
clone size: .
D gene: .
V gene: TRBV7-2
CDR3 DNA: TGTGCCAGCAGCTTAGATCCGGGAGTAAGTCCCAACGAGCAGTACTTC
CDR3 protein: CASSLDPGVSPNEQYF

J gene: TRBJ1-5
clone size: .
D gene: TRBD1
V gene: TRBV7-2
CDR3 DNA: TGTGCCAGCAGCTTGTCAGGGGGCTTCAATCAGCCCCAGCATTTT
CDR3 protein: CASSLSGGFNQPQHF

J gene: TRBJ1-2
clone size: .
D gene: TRBD1
V gene: TRBV6-4
CDR3 DNA: TGTGCCAGCAGTGACTCAGCCCTTGGACAGGGGAACTATGGCTACACCTTC
CDR3 protein: CASSDSALGQGNYGYTF

J gene: TRBJ2-5
clone size: .
D gene: .
V gene: TRBV29-1
CDR3 DNA: TGCAGCGTTGAACCAAACGCGGGAAAGACCCAGTACTTC
CDR3 protein: CSVEPNAGKTQYF

J gene: TRBJ2-7
clone size: .
D gene: .
V gene: TRBV29-1
CDR3 DNA: TGCAGCGGCAGGGGTGGGGGCTCCTACGAGCAGTACTTC
CDR3 protein: CSGRGGGSYEQYF

J gene: TRBJ1-2
clone size: .
D gene: .
V gene: TRBV30
CDR3 DNA: TGTGCCTGGAATCGGGACTATGGCTACACCTTC
CDR3 protein: CAWNRDYGYTF

J gene: TRBJ1-5
clone size: once
D gene: TRBD1
V gene: TRBV5-1
CDR3 DNA: TGCGCCAGCAGCTTCTCGGACAGGGAAGGGCAGCCCCAGCATTTT
CDR3 protein: CASSFSDREGQPQHF

J gene: TRBJ1-4
clone size: .
D gene: .
V gene: TRBV28
CDR3 DNA: TGTGCCAGCAGCGAGTCCTCGGGACGGCTGTTTTTT
CDR3 protein: CASSESSGRLFF

J gene: TRBJ2-5
clone size: .
D gene: TRBD1
V gene: TRBV5-1
CDR3 DNA: TGCGCCAGCAGCTTGGGGACAGGGGCCCAAGAGACCCAGTACTTC
CDR3 protein: CASSLGTGAQETQYF

J gene: TRBJ2-5
clone size: .
D gene: .
V gene: TRBV5-1
CDR3 DNA: TGCGCCAGCAGCCGCAGGGTGGAAGAGACCCAGTACTTC
CDR3 protein: CASSRRVEETQYF

J gene: TRBJ2-2
clone size: .
D gene: TRBD1
V gene: TRBV11-3
CDR3 DNA: TGTGCCAGCAGCTCAGACAGGGCGAACACCGGGGAGCTGTTTTTT
CDR3 protein: CASSSDRANTGELFF

J gene: TRBJ2-7
clone size: few
D gene: .
V gene: TRBV30
CDR3 DNA: TGTGCCTGGAGTGCCCCGGACTACGAGCAGTACTTC
CDR3 protein: CAWSAPDYEQYF

J gene: TRBJ2-3
clone size: once
D gene: TRBD2
V gene: TRBV5-6
CDR3 DNA: TGTGCCAGCAGCTTGCTAGCGGGGGGGCTGAATACGCAGTATTTT
CDR3 protein: CASSLLAGGLNTQYF

J gene: TRBJ2-7
clone size: .
D gene: TRBD1
V gene: TRBV28
CDR3 DNA: TGTGCCAGCAGTTTCTATGCCAGAGGGACAGGGGTTGGACGGGGTCCCTACGAGCAGTACTTC
CDR3 protein: CASSFYARGTGVGRGPYEQYF

J gene: TRBJ1-1
clone size: .
D gene: TRBD1
V gene: TRBV5-1
CDR3 DNA: TGCGCCAGCAGCTCCGGGACAGCAAGAATGAACACTGAAGCTTTCTTT
CDR3 protein: CASSSGTARMNTEAFF

J gene: TRBJ1-2
clone size: .
D gene: .
V gene: TRBV5-5
CDR3 DNA: TGTGCCAGCAGCTTGGAGGTGACACATAACTATGGCTACACCTTC
CDR3 protein: CASSLEVTHNYGYTF

J gene: TRBJ1-5
clone size: once
D gene: .
V gene: TRBV7-8
CDR3 DNA: TGTGCCAGCGGGGGTCAAGGGAATAGCAATCAGCCCCAGCATTTT
CDR3 protein: CASGGQGNSNQPQHF

J gene: TRBJ2-3
clone size: .
D gene: TRBD1
V gene: TRBV18
CDR3 DNA: TGTGCCAGCTCACCCGGGACAGGGGGCGCAGATACGCAGTATTTT
CDR3 protein: CASSPGTGGADTQYF

J gene: TRBJ2-7
clone size: .
D gene: .
V gene: TRBV7-9
CDR3 DNA: TGTGCCAGCAGCCCCCCCTTCGACAGGCTCCCCTACGAGCAGTACTTC
CDR3 protein: CASSPPFDRLPYEQYF

J gene: TRBJ2-1
clone size: once
D gene: .
V gene: TRBV7-2
CDR3 DNA: TGTGCCAGCAGTCGGGGCTATGAGCAGTTCTTC
CDR3 protein: CASSRGYEQFF

J gene: TRBJ1-5
clone size: .
D gene: TRBD1
V gene: TRBV18
CDR3 DNA: TGTGCCAGCTCAGGACAGGGGGCGAATAGCAATCAGCCCCAGCATTTT
CDR3 protein: CASSGQGANSNQPQHF